This T cell receptor (beta chain) was recovered during a study of CD8+ T cells in alopecia areata. Germline V lookup: CDR1 SGHRS, CDR2 YFSETQ. This CDR3 region has 13 residues. With 5 bases removed from V and 4 bases from J, the gap between germline ends came to 12 bases. RNA was isolated and reverse transcribed to cDNA, the sequencing template. The assay was immunoSEQ multiplex PCR, and TCRdb's table has in-frame clones only and misses some. In the table there are some 240,000 clones, around 62% of which are singletons. This clonotype was sampled from a human donor with alopecia areata. The sequences come from CD4+ T cells sorted from blood, collected at week 0. The rearrangement uses TRBV5-1 and TRBJ1-2, with D maybe TRBD1 (6 bases). Written as DNA, the CDR3 is TGCGCCAGCAGTGGACAGACTCGCTATGGCTACACCTTC. Its protein is CASSGQTRYGYTF.